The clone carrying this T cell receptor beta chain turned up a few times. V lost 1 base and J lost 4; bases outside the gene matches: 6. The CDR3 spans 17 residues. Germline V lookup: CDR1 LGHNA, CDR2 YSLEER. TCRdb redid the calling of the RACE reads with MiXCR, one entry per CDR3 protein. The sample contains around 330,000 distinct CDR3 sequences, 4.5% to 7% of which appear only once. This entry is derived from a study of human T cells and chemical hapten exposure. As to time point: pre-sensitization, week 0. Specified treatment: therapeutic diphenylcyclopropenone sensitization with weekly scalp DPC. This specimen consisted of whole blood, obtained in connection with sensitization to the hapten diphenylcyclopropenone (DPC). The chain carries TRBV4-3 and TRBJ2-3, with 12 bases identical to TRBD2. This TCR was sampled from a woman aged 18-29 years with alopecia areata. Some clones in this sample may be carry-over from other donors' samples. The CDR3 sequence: CASSQVASGGAADTQYF. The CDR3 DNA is TGCGCCAGCAGCCAAGTCGCTAGCGGGGGGGCGGCAGATACGCAGTATTTT.